A selection of T cell receptor beta chains follows, all from one sample in a study of CD8 T cells in ankylosing spondylitis. TCRdb processed the 5' RACE reads anew with MiXCR; each CDR3 protein has one entry. In the table there are about 800,000 distinct CDR3 sequences, approximately 10% of which are singletons. Sequencing was performed on blood, either unsorted or a sorted T cell fraction (not recorded which). These receptors all stem from a male donor with ankylosing spondylitis. Both conserved end residues are part of each CDR3. The D gene is left open where the match is weak. Clone sizes are given selectively: once, few, many, or a class where the clone is expanded.

>-|-|TRBJ2-7|TRBV5-1
CASGDLGYAEQYF
TGCGCCAGCGGGGACTTAGGTTACGCCGAGCAGTACTTC
>-|few|TRBJ1-5|TRBV7-2
CASSEMGNSNQPQHF
TGTGCCAGCAGCGAAATGGGTAATAGCAATCAGCCCCAGCATTTT
>-|few|TRBJ2-6|TRBV6-2/TRBV6-3
CASNLPSIADSGANVLTF
TGTGCCAGCAATCTACCCTCTATAGCGGACTCTGGGGCCAACGTCCTGACTTTC
>-|-|TRBJ1-1|TRBV5-1
CASRRDKSAEAFF
TGCGCCAGCAGGCGGGACAAATCAGCTGAAGCTTTCTTT
>TRBD2|once|TRBJ2-1|TRBV7-3
CASSFRGLAATTYNEQFF
TGTGCCAGCAGCTTCCGTGGACTAGCGGCCACCACCTACAATGAGCAGTTCTTC
>-|few|TRBJ2-2|TRBV28
CASSLASKGELFF
TGTGCCAGCAGTTTGGCCTCAAAGGGGGAGCTGTTTTTT
>-|-|TRBJ2-1|TRBV19
CASSARVGAARYNEQFF
TGTGCCAGTAGTGCCCGTGTTGGGGCGGCAAGATACAATGAGCAGTTCTTC
>-|-|TRBJ2-1|TRBV7-9
CASSLVAGKYNEQFF
TGTGCCAGCAGCTTAGTGGCGGGAAAATACAATGAGCAGTTCTTC
>TRBD2|-|TRBJ2-1|TRBV4-3
CASSQVGLATNNEQFF
TGCGCCAGCAGCCAAGTAGGACTAGCGACTAACAATGAGCAGTTCTTC
>TRBD2|-|TRBJ2-5|TRBV10-2
CASGTSGSRETQYF
TGCGCCAGCGGAACTAGCGGGAGCAGAGAGACCCAGTACTTC
>-|-|TRBJ1-1|TRBV20-1
CSARDGWTTEAFF
TGCAGTGCTAGAGATGGATGGACCACTGAAGCTTTCTTT
>-|many|TRBJ2-5|TRBV12-3/TRBV12-4
CASTLNSEETQYF
TGTGCCAGCACCCTCAACAGCGAGGAGACCCAGTACTTC
>TRBD1|few|TRBJ2-7|TRBV4-2
CASSKRGTVDSPFEQYF
TGTGCCAGCAGCAAAAGAGGGACAGTCGATTCTCCTTTCGAGCAGTACTTC
>-|-|TRBJ1-3|TRBV4-1
CASSQEAFSGNTIYF
TGCGCCAGCAGCCAAGAGGCTTTTAGTGGAAACACCATATATTTT
>-|few|TRBJ2-1|TRBV15
CATSLSSYNEQFF
TGTGCCACCAGTCTAAGCTCCTACAATGAGCAGTTCTTC
>-|few|TRBJ2-1|TRBV18
CASSFTREYNEQFF
TGTGCCAGCTCGTTCACGAGGGAATACAATGAGCAGTTCTTC
>TRBD1|-|TRBJ1-1|TRBV5-1
CASSSYPPGQGRGNPEAFF
TGCGCCAGCAGCTCCTACCCACCGGGACAGGGGAGAGGGAACCCTGAAGCTTTCTTT
>-|many|TRBJ1-1|TRBV20-1
CSALVTVEAFF
TGCAGTGCCCTTGTGACAGTTGAAGCTTTCTTT
>-|many|TRBJ2-3|TRBV20-1
CSAREGRDTQYF
TGCAGTGCTAGAGAAGGTAGAGATACGCAGTATTTT
>-|-|TRBJ1-2|TRBV6-1
CASSEQGGDYGYTF
TGTGCCAGCAGTGAACAGGGAGGTGACTATGGCTACACCTTC
>-|-|TRBJ2-7|TRBV11-2
CASTFGRAISYEQYF
TGTGCCAGCACTTTCGGCAGGGCGATTTCCTACGAGCAGTACTTC
>-|few|TRBJ2-6|TRBV6-2/TRBV6-3
CASSYRRTGANVLTF
TGTGCCAGCAGTTACCGCAGAACTGGGGCCAACGTCCTGACTTTC
>-|-|TRBJ2-1|TRBV6-5
CASSYNSDIEQFF
TGTGCCAGCAGTTATAACAGTGACATTGAGCAGTTCTTC
>-|few|TRBJ1-1|TRBV4-1
CASSRIWGTATEAFF
TGCGCCAGCAGCCGGATCTGGGGGACTGCCACTGAAGCTTTCTTT
>-|-|TRBJ2-1|TRBV7-2
CASSLLGRHNEQFF
TGTGCCAGCAGCTTACTGGGACGTCACAATGAGCAGTTCTTC
>-|-|TRBJ1-2|TRBV3-1
CASSQTRVSGYTF
TGTGCCAGCAGCCAAACTAGGGTGTCTGGCTACACCTTC
>-|many|TRBJ2-7|TRBV7-2
CASSLAWQVSYEQYF
TGTGCCAGCAGCTTAGCGTGGCAGGTCTCCTACGAGCAGTACTTC
>-|few|TRBJ1-2|TRBV20-1
CSGYSIIGYTF
TGCAGTGGCTACTCTATTATTGGCTACACCTTC
>-|-|TRBJ1-4|TRBV6-1
CASSDQPIAANEKLFF
TGTGCCAGCAGTGACCAGCCCATTGCAGCTAATGAAAAACTGTTTTTT
>-|few|TRBJ1-2|TRBV6-1
CASSEARGYGYTF
TGTGCCAGCAGTGAAGCTCGAGGCTATGGCTACACCTTC
>TRBD1|-|TRBJ2-6|TRBV11-2
CASSLGQGAPGANVLTF
TGTGCCAGCAGCTTAGGACAGGGGGCCCCTGGGGCCAACGTCCTGACTTTC
>TRBD1|once|TRBJ2-5|TRBV7-7
CASSTGQGGWETQYF
TGTGCTAGCAGCACGGGACAGGGGGGATGGGAGACCCAGTACTTC
>-|-|TRBJ2-7|TRBV6-9
CAISAGPLVDVQYF
TGTGCCATCAGCGCGGGCCCCCTAGTCGACGTGCAGTACTTC
>TRBD1|-|TRBJ2-3|TRBV18
CASSPSDRGYTDTQYF
TGTGCCAGCTCGCCGTCGGACAGGGGGTACACAGATACGCAGTATTTT
>TRBD1|-|TRBJ1-2|TRBV16
CASSPLTGGMGTF
TGTGCCAGCAGCCCCCTAACAGGGGGCATGGGGACCTTC